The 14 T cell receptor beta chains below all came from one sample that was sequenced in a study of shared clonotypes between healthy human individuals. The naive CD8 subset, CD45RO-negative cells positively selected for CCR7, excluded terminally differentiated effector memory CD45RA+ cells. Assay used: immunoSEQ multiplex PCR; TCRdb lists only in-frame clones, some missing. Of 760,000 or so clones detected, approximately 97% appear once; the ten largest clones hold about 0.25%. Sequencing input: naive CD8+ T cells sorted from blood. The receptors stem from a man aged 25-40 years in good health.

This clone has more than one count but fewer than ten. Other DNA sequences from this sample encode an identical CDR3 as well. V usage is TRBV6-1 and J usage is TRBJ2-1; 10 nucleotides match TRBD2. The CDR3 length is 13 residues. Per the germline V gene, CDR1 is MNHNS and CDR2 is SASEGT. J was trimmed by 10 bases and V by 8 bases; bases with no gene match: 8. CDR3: CASGLAGANEQFF. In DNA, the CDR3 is TGTGCCAGCGGGCTAGCGGGGGCGAACGAGCAGTTCTTC.

CDR3 amino acids: CASSPGQRNIQYF. The CDR3 DNA reads as TGTGCCAGCAGTCCGGGACAGAGAAACATTCAGTACTTC. This sequence joins TRBV28 and TRBJ2-4; TRBD1 aligns across 7 bases. This CDR3 contains 13 residues. Looked up from germline, CDR1 is MDHEN and CDR2 is SYDVKM. With 5 bases clipped from V and 6 bases from J, the junction kept 4 bases outside the gene matches.

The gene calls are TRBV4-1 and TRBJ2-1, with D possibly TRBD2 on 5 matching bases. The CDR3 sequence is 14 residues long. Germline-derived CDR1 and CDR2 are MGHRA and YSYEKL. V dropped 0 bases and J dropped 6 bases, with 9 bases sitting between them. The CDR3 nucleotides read TGCGCCAGCAGCCAAGAAGAGCTAGCCAATGAGCAGTTCTTC. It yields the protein CASSQEELANEQFF.

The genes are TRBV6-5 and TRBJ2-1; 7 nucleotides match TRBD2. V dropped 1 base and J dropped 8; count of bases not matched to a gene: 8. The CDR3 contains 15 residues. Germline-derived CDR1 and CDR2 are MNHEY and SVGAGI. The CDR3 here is CASSYYGGSRDEQFF. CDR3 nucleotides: TGTGCCAGCAGTTACTACGGCGGGAGTAGGGATGAGCAGTTCTTC.

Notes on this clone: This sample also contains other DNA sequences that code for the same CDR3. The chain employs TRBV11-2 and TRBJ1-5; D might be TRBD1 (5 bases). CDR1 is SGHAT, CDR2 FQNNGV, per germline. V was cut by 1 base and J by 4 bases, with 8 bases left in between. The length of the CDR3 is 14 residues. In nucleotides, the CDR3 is TGTGCCAGCAGCTTAGTTGGGGGGAATCAGCCCCAGCATTTT. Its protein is CASSLVGGNQPQHF. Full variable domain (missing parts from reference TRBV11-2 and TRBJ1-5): EAGVAQSPRYKIIEKRQSVAFWCNPISGHATLYWYQQILGQGPKLLIQFQNNGVVDDSQLPKDRFSAERLKGVDSTLKIQPAKLEDSAVYLCASSLVGGNQPQHFGDGTRLSIL.

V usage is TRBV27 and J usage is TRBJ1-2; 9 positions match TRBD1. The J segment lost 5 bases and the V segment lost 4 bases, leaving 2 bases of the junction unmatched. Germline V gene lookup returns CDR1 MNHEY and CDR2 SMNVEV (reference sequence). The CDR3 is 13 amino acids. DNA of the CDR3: TGTGCCAGCAGTTGGGACAGGGAGTATGGCTACACCTTC. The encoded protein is CASSWDREYGYTF.

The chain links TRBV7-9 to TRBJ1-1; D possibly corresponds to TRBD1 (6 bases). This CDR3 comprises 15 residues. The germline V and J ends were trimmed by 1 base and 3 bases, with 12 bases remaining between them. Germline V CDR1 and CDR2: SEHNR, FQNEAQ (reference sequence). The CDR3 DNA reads TGTGCCAGCAGCTTAGTTGGCGGGGGCGACACTGAAGCTTTCTTT. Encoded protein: CASSLVGGGDTEAFF.

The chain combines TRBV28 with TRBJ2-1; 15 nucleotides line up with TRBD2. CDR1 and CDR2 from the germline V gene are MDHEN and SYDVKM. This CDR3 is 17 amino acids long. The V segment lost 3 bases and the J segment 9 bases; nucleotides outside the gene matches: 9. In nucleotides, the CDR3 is TGTGCCAGCAGTTTGGGGACTAGCGGGAGGCCTTCTCTTGAGCAGTTCTTC. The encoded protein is CASSLGTSGRPSLEQFF.

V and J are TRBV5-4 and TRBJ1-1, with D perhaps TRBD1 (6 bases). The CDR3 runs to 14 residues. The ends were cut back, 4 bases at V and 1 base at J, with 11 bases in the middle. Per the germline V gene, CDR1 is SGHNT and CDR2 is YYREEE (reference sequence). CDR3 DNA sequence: TGTGCCAGCAGCCTAAGGGGGGCGAACACTGAAGCTTTCTTT. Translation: CASSLRGANTEAFF.

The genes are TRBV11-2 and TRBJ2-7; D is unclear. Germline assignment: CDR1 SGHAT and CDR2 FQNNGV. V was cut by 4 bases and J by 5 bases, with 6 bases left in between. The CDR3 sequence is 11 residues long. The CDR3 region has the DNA TGTGCCAGCAGCTCCCCCAACGAGCAGTACTTC. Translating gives CASSSPNEQYF.

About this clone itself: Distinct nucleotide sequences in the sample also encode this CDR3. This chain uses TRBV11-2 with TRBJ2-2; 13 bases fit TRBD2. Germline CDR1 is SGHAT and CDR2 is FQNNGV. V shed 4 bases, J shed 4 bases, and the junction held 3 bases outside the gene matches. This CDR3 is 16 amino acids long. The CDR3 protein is CASSSRTSGGTGELFF. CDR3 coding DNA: TGTGCCAGCAGCTCCAGGACTAGCGGGGGCACCGGGGAGCTGTTTTTT.

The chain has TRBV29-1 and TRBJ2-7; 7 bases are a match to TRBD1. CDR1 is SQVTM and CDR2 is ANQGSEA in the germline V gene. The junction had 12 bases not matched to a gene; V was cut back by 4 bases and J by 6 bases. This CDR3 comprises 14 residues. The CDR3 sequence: CSVVGGGQFSEQYF. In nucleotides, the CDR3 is TGCAGCGTTGTGGGTGGGGGACAGTTTTCCGAGCAGTACTTC.

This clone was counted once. CDR3 region: CASSQNPQGDPYEQYF. The CDR3 coding sequence is TGTGCCAGCAGCCAAAACCCACAGGGGGACCCCTACGAGCAGTACTTC. This chain links TRBV4-2 with TRBJ2-7; 8 bases fit TRBD1. Germline V lookup: CDR1 LGHNA, CDR2 YNFKEQ. The CDR3 loop spans 16 amino acids. V was clipped by 2 bases and J by 2 bases; unmatched bases: 8.

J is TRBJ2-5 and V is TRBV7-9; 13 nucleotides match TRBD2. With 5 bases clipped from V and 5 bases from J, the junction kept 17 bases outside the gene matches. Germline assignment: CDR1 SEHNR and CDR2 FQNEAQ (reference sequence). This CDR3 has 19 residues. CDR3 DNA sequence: TGTGCCAGCAGCCCGCCGGGACTAGCGGGGATAGGATTCGTGGAGACCCAGTACTTC. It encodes CASSPPGLAGIGFVETQYF.